This note documents a single T cell receptor (beta chain) sequence. Antigen specificity is unknown. This specimen comes from a study of T cells in localized non-small cell lung cancer. General study results and limits: Sequencing, confined to only one tumor region, leaves heterogeneity possible.

Clones were sequenced by immunoSEQ multiplex PCR, and TCRdb holds only the in-frame ones, with some missing. The top ten hold approximately 2% of the sample, which has tens of thousands of clones, about 92% seen once. The ends were cut back, 0 bases at V and 7 bases at J, with 10 bases in the middle. The CDR3 covers 13 residues. Per the germline V gene, CDR1 is SGHVS and CDR2 is FQNEAQ. The V and J genes are TRBV7-8 and TRBJ2-7; D unclear. Sequencing was performed on peripheral blood, taken before any cancer treatment. The receptor was isolated from a female donor over 55 with stage I lung adenocarcinoma. The CDR3 protein is CASSLAPGIEQYF. For the CDR3, the DNA is TGTGCCAGCAGCTTAGCGCCTGGGATTGAGCAGTACTTC.